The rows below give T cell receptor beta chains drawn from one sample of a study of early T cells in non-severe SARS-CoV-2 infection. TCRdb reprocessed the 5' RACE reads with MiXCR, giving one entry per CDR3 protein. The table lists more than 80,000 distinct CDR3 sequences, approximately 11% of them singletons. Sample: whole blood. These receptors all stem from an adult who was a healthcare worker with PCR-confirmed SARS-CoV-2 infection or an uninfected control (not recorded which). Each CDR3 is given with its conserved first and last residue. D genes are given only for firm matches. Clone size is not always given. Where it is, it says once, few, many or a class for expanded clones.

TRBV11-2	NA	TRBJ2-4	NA	TGTGCCAGCAGCCTCTCCGGAGACATTCAGTACTTC	CASSLSGDIQYF
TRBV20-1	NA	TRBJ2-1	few	TGCAGTGCTAGAGGACTGACTACAGACAATGAGCAGTTCTTC	CSARGLTTDNEQFF
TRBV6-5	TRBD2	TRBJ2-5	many	TGTGCCAGCAGCTCCACAATAGCGGGGGAGCAAGAGACCCAGTACTTC	CASSSTIAGEQETQYF
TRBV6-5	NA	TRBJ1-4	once	TGTGCCAGCAGCCAGGTATATAATGAAAAACTGTTTTTT	CASSQVYNEKLFF
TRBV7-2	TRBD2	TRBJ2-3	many	TGTGCCAGCAGCTTAAGTTCCCGGACTAGCGGCACAGATACGCAGTATTTT	CASSLSSRTSGTDTQYF
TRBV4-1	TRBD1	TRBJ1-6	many	TGCGCCAGCAGCCAAACAGGGGCGGGTAATTCACCCCTCCACTTT	CASSQTGAGNSPLHF
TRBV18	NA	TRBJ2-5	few	TGTGCCAGCTCACCAGGCCAGGAAGAGACCCAGTACTTC	CASSPGQEETQYF
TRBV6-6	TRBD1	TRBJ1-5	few	TGTGCCAGCACTATAGACAGGGCTGGGGATCAGCCCCAGCATTTT	CASTIDRAGDQPQHF
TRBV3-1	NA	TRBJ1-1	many	TGTGCCAGCAGCCAAAAAGGGGGCACTGAAGCTTTCTTT	CASSQKGGTEAFF
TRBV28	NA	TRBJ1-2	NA	TGTGCCAGCAGTTTAGATCGAGCAGGAACGAGGAATGGCTACACCTTC	CASSLDRAGTRNGYTF
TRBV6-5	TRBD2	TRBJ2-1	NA	TGTGCCAGCAGTAGGACTAGCGGCAATTATGAGCAGTTCTTC	CASSRTSGNYEQFF
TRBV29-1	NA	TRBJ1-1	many	TGCAGCGTTTGGAAAGCGAACACTGAAGCTTTCTTT	CSVWKANTEAFF
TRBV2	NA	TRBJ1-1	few	TGTGCCAGCGGGGTTTTCACTGAAGCTTTCTTT	CASGVFTEAFF
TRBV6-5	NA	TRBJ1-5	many	TGTGCCAGCAGTTACCGAGGGCCACTTAGCAATCAGCCCCAGCATTTT	CASSYRGPLSNQPQHF
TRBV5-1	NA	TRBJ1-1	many	TGCGCCAGCAGCTTAGGCTCGACGGACACTGAAGCTTTCTTT	CASSLGSTDTEAFF
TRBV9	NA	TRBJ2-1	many	TGTGCCAGCGGTTCAGCGTCTGAGCAGTTCTTC	CASGSASEQFF
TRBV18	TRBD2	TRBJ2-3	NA	TGTGCCAGCTCACCCTGGACTAGCGGGAGCCCTAGTAGCACAGATACGCAGTATTTT	CASSPWTSGSPSSTDTQYF
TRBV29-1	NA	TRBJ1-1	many	TGCAGCGTTGGCGTGGGATTGAACACTGAAGCTTTCTTT	CSVGVGLNTEAFF
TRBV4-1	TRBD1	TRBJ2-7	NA	TGCGCCAGCAGCTCCCGACAGGGCCACAACAACCGCTACGAGCAGTACTTC	CASSSRQGHNNRYEQYF
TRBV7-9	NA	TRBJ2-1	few	TGTGCCAGCAGCCCTGTCGGCGGAGCGAGAGACAATGAGCAGTTCTTC	CASSPVGGARDNEQFF
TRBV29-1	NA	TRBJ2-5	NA	TGCAGCGTTGAGGCCGGGTTCCAAGAGACCCAGTACTTC	CSVEAGFQETQYF
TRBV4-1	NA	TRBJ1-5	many	TGCGCCAGCAGCTCCCGGGACATTGCTAGCGAGCCCCAGCATTTT	CASSSRDIASEPQHF
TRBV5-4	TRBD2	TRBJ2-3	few	TGTGCCAGCAGCCAATCTAGCGGGAACACAGATACGCAGTATTTT	CASSQSSGNTDTQYF
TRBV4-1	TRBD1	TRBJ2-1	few	TGCGCCAGCAGCCAAGCGGGCAGGGGGCCTAGTGAGCAGTTCTTC	CASSQAGRGPSEQFF
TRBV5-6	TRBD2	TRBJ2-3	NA	TGTGCCAGCAGCTTAGCGGGAATAAATACGCAGTATTTT	CASSLAGINTQYF
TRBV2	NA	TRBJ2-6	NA	TGTGCCAGCAGGGCAGAAATCTCTGGGGCCAACGTCCTGACTTTC	CASRAEISGANVLTF
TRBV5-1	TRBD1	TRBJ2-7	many	TGCGCCAGCAGCTTGTGGGGGGTACCTCGGACAGGGGCAGAAGAGCAGTACTTC	CASSLWGVPRTGAEEQYF
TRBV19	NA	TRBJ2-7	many	TGTGCCAGTAGTATCGGGGGATTAGCCTACGAGCAGTACTTC	CASSIGGLAYEQYF
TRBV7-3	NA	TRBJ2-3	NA	TGTGCCAGCAGCCTATCTAGAGGCACAGATACGCAGTATTTT	CASSLSRGTDTQYF
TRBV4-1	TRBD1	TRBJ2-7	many	TGCGCCAGCAGCCAAGGTGGGACAGGGGGCTCCCACGAGCAGTACTTC	CASSQGGTGGSHEQYF
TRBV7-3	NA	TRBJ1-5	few	TGTGCCAGCAGCTTAAATAGTGGTCAGCCCCAGCATTTT	CASSLNSGQPQHF
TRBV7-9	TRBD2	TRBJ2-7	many	TGTGCCAGCAGCCCTACCTTCCTAGCGGGACAGCCCGAGCAGTACTTC	CASSPTFLAGQPEQYF
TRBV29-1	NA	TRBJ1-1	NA	TGCAGCGTTGACAGAACTGAAGCTTTCTTT	CSVDRTEAFF
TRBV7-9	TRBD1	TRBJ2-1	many	TGTGCCAGCAGCTCCCCGACAGGGGAGTACAATGAGCAGTTCTTC	CASSSPTGEYNEQFF
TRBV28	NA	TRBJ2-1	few	TGTGCCAGCAGTTTATTCGGGAGCTCCTACAATGAGCAGTTCTTC	CASSLFGSSYNEQFF
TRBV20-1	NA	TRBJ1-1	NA	TGCAGTGCTAGAGAAGTGACAGAGAACACTGAAGCTTTCTTT	CSAREVTENTEAFF
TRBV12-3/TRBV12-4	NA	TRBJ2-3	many	TGTGCCAGCATTCCGCCAGGGGGGCGTAGAGATACGCAGTATTTT	CASIPPGGRRDTQYF
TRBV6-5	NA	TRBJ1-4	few	TGTGCCAGCAGTTACTCGAGGGGACTTAATGAAAAACTGTTTTTT	CASSYSRGLNEKLFF
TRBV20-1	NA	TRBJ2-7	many	TGCAGTGCTTCTCCCCCCTCAGGGCGCGAGCAGTACTTC	CSASPPSGREQYF
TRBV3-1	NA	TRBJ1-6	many	TGTGCCAGCAGCCTATTAGGACCTAAAAATTCACCCCTCCACTTT	CASSLLGPKNSPLHF
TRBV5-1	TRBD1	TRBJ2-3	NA	TGCGCCAGCAGCTTGGTAGGGACAGGGGCATCGGATACGCAGTATTTT	CASSLVGTGASDTQYF
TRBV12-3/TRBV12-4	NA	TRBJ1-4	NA	TGTGCCAGCAGTTTAGAGGGTGAAAAACTGTTTTTT	CASSLEGEKLFF
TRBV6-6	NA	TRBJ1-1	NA	TGTACCAGCAGACCTGACAGCTGGACTGAAGCTTTCTTT	CTSRPDSWTEAFF
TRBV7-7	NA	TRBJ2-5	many	TGTGCTAGCAGCCTACGTGGGGGCTACCAAGAGACCCAGTACTTC	CASSLRGGYQETQYF
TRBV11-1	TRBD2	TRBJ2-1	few	TGTGCCAGCAGTCCTCCGGGACTAGCGGAGTTCACTGAGCAGTTCTTC	CASSPPGLAEFTEQFF
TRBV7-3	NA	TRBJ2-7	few	TGTGCCAGCAGCCCCCGACCCGGGAGCGAGCAGTACTTC	CASSPRPGSEQYF
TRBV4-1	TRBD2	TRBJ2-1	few	TGCGCCAGCAGCCAAGGCGAAGGGAGGGGGCAGTTCTTC	CASSQGEGRGQFF
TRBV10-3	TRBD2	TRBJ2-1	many	TGTGCCATCAGTGAAGGACTAGCGGGAGGACCTGGCGATGAGCAGTTCTTC	CAISEGLAGGPGDEQFF
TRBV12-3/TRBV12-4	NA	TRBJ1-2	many	TGTGCCAGCAGTTTTTGGGAGGACAGAGCGTCTAACTATGGCTACACCTTC	CASSFWEDRASNYGYTF